The 15 T cell receptor beta chains presented below share a single source sample, sequenced in a study of cytomegalovirus exposure and HLA in healthy donors. In the PCR, 60 Vbeta and 13 Jbeta primers were used. Clones were sequenced by immunoSEQ multiplex PCR, and TCRdb holds only the in-frame ones, with some missing. Of some 190,000 clones in the sample, over 80% are singletons; the top ten hold more than 1%. Sequences were obtained from PBMCs. The receptor source for this set is a boy between 2 and 15 years old in good health and CMV-seronegative.

A single count supports this clone. V is TRBV2 and J is TRBJ2-1; the D is unclear. Germline CDR1 SNHLY, CDR2 FYNNEI. The CDR3 runs to 13 residues. The V gene lost 6 bases and the J gene lost 2 bases, with 8 bases spanning the gap. The CDR3 is CASSVRAYNEQFF. CDR3 coding DNA: TGTGCCAGCAGCGTTCGGGCCTACAATGAGCAGTTCTTC.

The CDR3 DNA sequence: TGTGCCAGTAGTTCTGGGACAGGGTGGGGTACTGAAGCTTTCTTT. Translation: CASSSGTGWGTEAFF. The rearrangement links TRBV19 to TRBJ1-1; 9 bases line up with TRBD1. CDR1 and CDR2 (germline): LNHDA, SQIVND (reference sequence). The ends lost 5 bases at V and 5 bases at J; junction bases unmatched: 9. CDR3 length: 15 residues.

Details on this clone: In the same sample, other DNA sequences code for this CDR3. The CDR3 DNA reads TGTGCCAGCAGTGGGGCCAGCGGGAGAGGGGATGAGCAGTTCTTC. Protein product: CASSGASGRGDEQFF. This chain joins TRBV2 and TRBJ2-1, with 8 positions matching TRBD2. The trim removed 4 bases at V and 8 bases at J, leaving 10 bases unmatched. This CDR3 is 15 amino acids long. CDR1 and CDR2 (germline): SNHLY, FYNNEI. Filled out from reference TRBV2 and TRBJ2-1, the complete variable domain reads EPEVTQTPSHQVTQMGQEVILRCVPISNHLYFYWYRQILGQKVEFLVSFYNNEISEKSEIFDDQFSVERPDGSNFTLKIRSTKLEDSAMYFCASSGASGRGDEQFFGPGTRLTVL.

The chain links TRBV7-6 to TRBJ1-4; weak D call: TRBD1 (6 bases). Germline-derived CDR1 and CDR2 are SGHVS and FNYEAQ. This CDR3 contains 14 residues. V was clipped by 2 bases and J by 10 bases, with 14 bases between them. The CDR3 DNA follows: TGTGCCAGCAGCTTAAGCAGGGGAGTGGCAAAACTGTTTTTT. This sequence encodes CASSLSRGVAKLFF.

The chain links TRBV6-6 to TRBJ1-4; 7 positions match TRBD1. Losses at the gene ends were 4 bases for V and 4 bases for J; bases not matched to a gene: 6. The germline V gene has CDR1 MNHNY and CDR2 SVGAGI (reference sequence). The CDR3 sequence is 15 residues long. The CDR3 protein is CASSSRDRSNEKLFF. DNA of the CDR3: TGTGCCAGCAGTTCCCGGGACAGAAGTAATGAAAAACTGTTTTTT.

The V call is TRBV6-6, the J call TRBJ2-5; unclear D gene. Germline CDR1 MNHNY, CDR2 SVGAGI (reference sequence). The CDR3 extends over 13 amino acids. Between the trimmed V and J ends, which lost 2 bases and 0 bases, there was a span of 4 bases. CDR3 DNA sequence: TGTGCCAGCAGTTACGAGTACCAAGAGACCCAGTACTTC. Translated, it gives CASSYEYQETQYF.

This clone was seen only once. This CDR3 is CASSLERGPIYEQYV. The CDR3 DNA reads TGTGCCAGCAGCTTAGAGCGGGGGCCGATCTACGAGCAGTACGTC. The V and J genes are TRBV11-2 and TRBJ2-7, with D maybe TRBD2 (7 bases). The CDR3 has 15 amino acids. V lost 0 bases to trimming and J lost 3 bases, with 12 bases between them. Germline CDR1 is SGHAT and CDR2 is FQNNGV.

This CDR3 is CASSRQGPPEAFF. In DNA form, the CDR3 reads TGTGCCAGCAGTCGACAGGGCCCGCCGGAAGCTTTCTTT. The chain carries TRBV14 and TRBJ1-1; 7 bases are a match to TRBD1. The CDR3 runs to 13 residues. In germline, CDR1 is SGHDN, CDR2 FVKESK. Trimming at V came to 6 bases and at J to 8 bases, leaving 9 bases not matched to a gene.

The V and J genes are TRBV19 and TRBJ1-3; 10 bases map to TRBD1. The CDR3 sequence is 17 residues long. Trimming at V came to 6 bases and at J to 2 bases, leaving 10 bases not matched to a gene. CDR1 is LNHDA and CDR2 is SQIVND in the germline V gene (reference sequence). CDR3 protein: CASRRLGQGVTGNTIYF. The CDR3 DNA sequence: TGTGCCAGTAGGAGACTCGGACAGGGGGTCACTGGAAACACCATATATTTT.

This clone was seen more than once but under ten times. The CDR3 spells CAWSRGQATEAFF. The DNA for the CDR3 is TGTGCCTGGAGCCGCGGACAGGCAACTGAAGCTTTCTTT. This chain connects TRBV30 to TRBJ1-1, with 7 nucleotides matching TRBD1. With 3 bases clipped from V and 5 bases from J, the junction kept 6 bases outside the gene matches. The germline V gene has CDR1 GTSNPN and CDR2 SVGIG (reference sequence). The CDR3 runs to 13 residues.

V gene TRBV7-2 combines with J gene TRBJ2-3, with TRBD2 matching 12 bases. V lost 2 bases to trimming and J lost 0 bases; unmatched junction nucleotides: 6. CDR3 size: 18 residues. Germline values: CDR1 SGHTA, CDR2 FQGNSA. CDR3 bases: TGTGCCAGCAGCTTAATGACTAGCGGGAGAAGGAGCACAGATACGCAGTATTTT. Protein: CASSLMTSGRRSTDTQYF.

The chain has TRBV5-4 and TRBJ1-5; 7 nucleotides align to TRBD1. Germline lookup yields CDR1 SGHNT and CDR2 YYREEE (reference sequence). V was clipped by 4 bases and J by 2 bases; unmatched bases: 6. The CDR3 has 15 residues. CDR3 bases: TGTGCCAGCAGCCCGAGGGGGCGGGGCAATCAGCCCCAGCATTTT. This codes for CASSPRGRGNQPQHF.

The chain joins TRBV2 to TRBJ1-2; a weak D match, TRBD1 (5 bases). The germline CDR1 and CDR2 sequences are SNHLY and FYNNEI. Trimming shortened V by 6 bases and J by 3 bases, and 14 bases separated the two germline ends. This CDR3 contains 14 residues. The CDR3, as DNA: TGTGCCAGCAGGTCCAGGTGGGGCCACTATGGCTACACCTTC. Translation gives CASRSRWGHYGYTF.

The V and J genes are TRBV29-1 and TRBJ2-5; no definite D call. Trimming pared 3 bases from V and 4 bases from J, leaving 9 bases between. CDR3 length equals 12 residues. Germline CDR1 is SQVTM and CDR2 is ANQGSEA. The CDR3 loop is CSVERGGETQYF. CDR3 DNA: TGCAGCGTTGAGAGAGGCGGAGAGACCCAGTACTTC.

This sequence joins TRBV4-3 and TRBJ2-1, with D hard to call. V was trimmed by 1 base and J by 5 bases, leaving 9 bases between them. The germline CDR1 and CDR2 sequences are LGHNA and YSLEER. The CDR3 contains 14 residues. CDR3: CASSQVRPNNEQFF. Here the CDR3 DNA reads TGCGCCAGCAGCCAAGTGCGCCCCAACAATGAGCAGTTCTTC.